This T cell receptor beta chain was sequenced for a study of human T cells and chemical hapten exposure. Study details: There were weekly diphenylcyclopropenone doses to the scalp for patients throughout the roughly 25-week study. Patients were mainly female, each with alopecia areata, totalis or universalis.

MiXCR, run by TCRdb on the RACE reads, gives a single entry per CDR3 protein. The sample consists of about 82,000 distinct CDR3 sequences, about 10% of them appearing once. Whole-study findings and limits: Large CDR3 similarity clusters arose significantly more often from expanded TCRs than from controls.

The table lists this clonotype with many counts. As yet, its antigen is unknown. The time point was: patch test 2, 6 weeks after DPC sensitization. As for treatment: therapeutic diphenylcyclopropenone sensitization with weekly scalp DPC. Suited to DPC and affected by alopecia, the donors ranged from 18 to 70 years old. With 0 bases removed from V and 3 bases from J, the gap between germline ends came to 3 bases. The CDR3 covers 12 residues. CDR1 and CDR2 (germline): SGHAT, FQNNGV. The sequenced sample was whole blood, obtained in connection with sensitization to the hapten diphenylcyclopropenone (DPC). This chain links TRBV11-2 with TRBJ2-7, with D hard to call. The receptor comes from a woman aged 45-60 years with alopecia areata. Some clones in this sample may be carry-over from other donors' samples. In DNA form, the CDR3 reads TGTGCCAGCAGCTTAGATATCTACGAGCAGTACTTC. It specifies CASSLDIYEQYF.